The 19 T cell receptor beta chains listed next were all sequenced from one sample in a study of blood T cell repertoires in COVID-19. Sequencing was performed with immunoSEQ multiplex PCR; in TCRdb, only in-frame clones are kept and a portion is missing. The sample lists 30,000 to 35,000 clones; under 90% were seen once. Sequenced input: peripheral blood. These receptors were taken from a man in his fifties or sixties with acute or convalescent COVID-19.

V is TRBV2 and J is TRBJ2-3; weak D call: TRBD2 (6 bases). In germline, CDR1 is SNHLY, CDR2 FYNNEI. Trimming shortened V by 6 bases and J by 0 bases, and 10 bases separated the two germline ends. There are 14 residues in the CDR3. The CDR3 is CASSRGISTDTQYF. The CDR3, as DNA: TGTGCCAGCAGCCGGGGGATTAGCACAGATACGCAGTATTTT.

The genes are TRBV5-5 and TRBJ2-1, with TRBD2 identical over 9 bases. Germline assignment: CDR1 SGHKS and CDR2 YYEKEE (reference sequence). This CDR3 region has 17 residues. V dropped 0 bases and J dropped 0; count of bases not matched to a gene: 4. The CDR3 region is CASSLVGSGGSYNEQFF. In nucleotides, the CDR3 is TGTGCCAGCAGCTTGGTGGGTAGCGGGGGCTCCTACAATGAGCAGTTCTTC.

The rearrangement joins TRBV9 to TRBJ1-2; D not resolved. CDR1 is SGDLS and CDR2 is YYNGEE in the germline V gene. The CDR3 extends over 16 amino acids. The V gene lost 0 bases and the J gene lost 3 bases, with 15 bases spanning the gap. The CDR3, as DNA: TGTGCCAGCAGCGTAGGATCGGAGCCGGATCACTATGGCTACACCTTC. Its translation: CASSVGSEPDHYGYTF.

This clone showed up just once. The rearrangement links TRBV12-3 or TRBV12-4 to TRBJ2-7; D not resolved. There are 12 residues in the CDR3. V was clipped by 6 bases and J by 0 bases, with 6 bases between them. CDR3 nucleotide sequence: TGTGCCAGCAGCCGGGTCTCCTACGAGCAGTACTTC. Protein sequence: CASSRVSYEQYF.

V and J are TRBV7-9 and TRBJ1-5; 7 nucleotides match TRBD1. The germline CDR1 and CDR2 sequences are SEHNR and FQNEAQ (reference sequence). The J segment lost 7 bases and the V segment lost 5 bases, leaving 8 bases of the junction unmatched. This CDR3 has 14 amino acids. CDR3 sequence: CASSTGQKGQPQHF. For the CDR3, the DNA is TGTGCCAGCAGCACGGGACAGAAAGGACAGCCCCAGCATTTT.

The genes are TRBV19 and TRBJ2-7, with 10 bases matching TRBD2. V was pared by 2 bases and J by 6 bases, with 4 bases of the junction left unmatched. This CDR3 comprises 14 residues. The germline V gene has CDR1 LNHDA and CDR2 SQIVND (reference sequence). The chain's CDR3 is CASSIQAGGLEQYF. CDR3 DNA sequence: TGTGCCAGTAGTATACAAGCGGGAGGGCTCGAGCAGTACTTC.

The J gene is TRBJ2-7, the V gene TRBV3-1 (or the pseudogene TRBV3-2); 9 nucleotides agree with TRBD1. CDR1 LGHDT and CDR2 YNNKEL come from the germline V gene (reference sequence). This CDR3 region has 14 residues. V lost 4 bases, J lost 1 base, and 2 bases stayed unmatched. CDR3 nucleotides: TGTGCCAGCAGCCCGGGACAGGGATCCTACGAGCAGTACTTC. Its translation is CASSPGQGSYEQYF.

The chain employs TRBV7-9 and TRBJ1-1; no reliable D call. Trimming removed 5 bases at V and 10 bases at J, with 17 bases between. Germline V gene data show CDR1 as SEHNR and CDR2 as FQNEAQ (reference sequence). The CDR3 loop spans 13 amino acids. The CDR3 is CASSLGAPGGAFF. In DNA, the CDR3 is TGTGCCAGCAGCCTCGGCGCCCCGGGTGGAGCTTTCTTT.

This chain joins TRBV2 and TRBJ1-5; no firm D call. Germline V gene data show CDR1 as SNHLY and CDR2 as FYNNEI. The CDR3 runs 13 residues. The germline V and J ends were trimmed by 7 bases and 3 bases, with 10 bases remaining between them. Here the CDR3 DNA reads TGTGCCAGCACGGTAGCTTACAATCAGCCCCAGCATTTT. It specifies CASTVAYNQPQHF. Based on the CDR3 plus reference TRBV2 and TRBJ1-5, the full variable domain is EPEVTQTPSHQVTQMGQEVILRCVPISNHLYFYWYRQILGQKVEFLVSFYNNEISEKSEIFDDQFSVERPDGSNFTLKIRSTKLEDSAMYFCASTVAYNQPQHFGDGTRLSIL.

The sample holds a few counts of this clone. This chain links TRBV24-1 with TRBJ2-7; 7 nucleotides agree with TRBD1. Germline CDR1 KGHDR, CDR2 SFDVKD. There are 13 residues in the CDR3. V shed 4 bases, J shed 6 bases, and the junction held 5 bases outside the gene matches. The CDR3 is CATSEGTGAEQYF. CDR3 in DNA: TGTGCCACCAGTGAGGGTACAGGGGCCGAGCAGTACTTC.

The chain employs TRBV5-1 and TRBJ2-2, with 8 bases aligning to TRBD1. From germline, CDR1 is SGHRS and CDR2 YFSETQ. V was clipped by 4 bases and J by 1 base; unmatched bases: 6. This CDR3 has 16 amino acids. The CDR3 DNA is TGCGCCAGCAGCGGAACCGGGACAGGGAACACCGGGGAGCTGTTTTTT. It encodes CASSGTGTGNTGELFF.

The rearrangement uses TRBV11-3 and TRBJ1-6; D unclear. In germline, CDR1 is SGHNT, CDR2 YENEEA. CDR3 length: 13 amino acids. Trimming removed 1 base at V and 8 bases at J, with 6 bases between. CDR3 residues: CASSLVPDSPLHF. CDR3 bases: TGTGCCAGCAGCTTAGTTCCAGATTCACCCCTCCACTTT.

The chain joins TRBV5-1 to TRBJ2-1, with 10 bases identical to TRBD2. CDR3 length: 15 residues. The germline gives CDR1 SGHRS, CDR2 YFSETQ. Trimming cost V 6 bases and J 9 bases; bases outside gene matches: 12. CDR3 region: CASKSLAGAGGEQFF. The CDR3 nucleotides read TGCGCCAGCAAGTCTCTAGCGGGGGCGGGGGGTGAGCAGTTCTTC.

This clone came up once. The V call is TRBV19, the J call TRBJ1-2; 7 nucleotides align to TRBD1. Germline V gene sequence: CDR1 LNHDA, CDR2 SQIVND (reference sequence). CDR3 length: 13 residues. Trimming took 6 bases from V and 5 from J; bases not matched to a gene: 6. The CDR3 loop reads CASSRTGDYGYTF. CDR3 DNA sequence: TGTGCCAGTAGCCGGACAGGTGATTATGGCTACACCTTC.

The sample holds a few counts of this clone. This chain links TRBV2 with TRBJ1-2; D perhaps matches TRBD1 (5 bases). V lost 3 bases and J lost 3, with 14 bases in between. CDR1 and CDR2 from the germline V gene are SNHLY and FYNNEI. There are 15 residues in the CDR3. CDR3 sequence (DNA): TGTGCCAGCAGTGATAGGGTAGGGGTGGACTATGGCTACACCTTC. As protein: CASSDRVGVDYGYTF.

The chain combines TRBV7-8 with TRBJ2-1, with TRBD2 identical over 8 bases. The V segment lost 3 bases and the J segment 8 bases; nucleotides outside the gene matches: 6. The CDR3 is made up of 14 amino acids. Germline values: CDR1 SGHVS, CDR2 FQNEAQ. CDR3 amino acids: CASSLGGRSHEQFF. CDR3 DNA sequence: TGTGCCAGCAGCTTGGGCGGGAGGAGCCATGAGCAGTTCTTC. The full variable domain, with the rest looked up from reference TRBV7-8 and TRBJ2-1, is GAGVSQSPRYKVAKRGQDVALRCDPISGHVSLFWYQQALGQGPEFLTYFQNEAQLDKSGLPSDRFFAERPEGSVSTLKIQRTQQEDSAVYLCASSLGGRSHEQFFGPGTRLTVL.

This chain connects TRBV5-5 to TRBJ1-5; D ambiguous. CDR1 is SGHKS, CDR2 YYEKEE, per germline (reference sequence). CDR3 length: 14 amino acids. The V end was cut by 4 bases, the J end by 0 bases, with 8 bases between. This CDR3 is CASSLLNSNQPQHF. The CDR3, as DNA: TGTGCCAGCAGCCTATTAAATAGCAATCAGCCCCAGCATTTT.

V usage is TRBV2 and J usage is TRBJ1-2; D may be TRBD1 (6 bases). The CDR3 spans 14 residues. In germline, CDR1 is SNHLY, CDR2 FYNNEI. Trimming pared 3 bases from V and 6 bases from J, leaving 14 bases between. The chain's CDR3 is CASSDVRQADGYTF. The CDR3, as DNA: TGTGCCAGCAGTGATGTAAGACAGGCGGATGGCTACACCTTC.

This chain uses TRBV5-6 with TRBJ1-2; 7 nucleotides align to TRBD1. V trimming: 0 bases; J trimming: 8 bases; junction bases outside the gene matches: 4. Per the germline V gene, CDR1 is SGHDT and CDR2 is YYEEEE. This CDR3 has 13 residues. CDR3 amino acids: CASSLDRGKGYTF. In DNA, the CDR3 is TGTGCCAGCAGCTTGGACAGGGGAAAAGGCTACACCTTC.